The entry below gives a single T cell receptor beta chain sequence along with its context. CDR3 size: 18 residues. The J segment lost 3 bases and the V segment lost 6 bases, leaving 11 bases of the junction unmatched. Germline loops: CDR1 MNHEY, CDR2 SMNVEV (reference sequence). The data originate from a study of control samples from healthy donors and cancer patients. Repertoires were generated with immunoSEQ multiplex PCR, while TCRdb's copy carries only in-frame clones and drops some. The repertoire holds 150,000 to 170,000 clones, approximately 93% seen once, with 5% to 6.5% in the top ten. Specimen: blood. This TCR was recovered from a man aged 40-49 years in good health. The chain is built from TRBV27 and TRBJ1-4; 12 bases line up with TRBD1. CDR3 loop: CASRAGTGGSEANEKLFF. The CDR3 coding sequence is TGTGCCAGCAGGGCCGGGACAGGGGGCTCGGAAGCTAATGAAAAACTGTTTTTT.